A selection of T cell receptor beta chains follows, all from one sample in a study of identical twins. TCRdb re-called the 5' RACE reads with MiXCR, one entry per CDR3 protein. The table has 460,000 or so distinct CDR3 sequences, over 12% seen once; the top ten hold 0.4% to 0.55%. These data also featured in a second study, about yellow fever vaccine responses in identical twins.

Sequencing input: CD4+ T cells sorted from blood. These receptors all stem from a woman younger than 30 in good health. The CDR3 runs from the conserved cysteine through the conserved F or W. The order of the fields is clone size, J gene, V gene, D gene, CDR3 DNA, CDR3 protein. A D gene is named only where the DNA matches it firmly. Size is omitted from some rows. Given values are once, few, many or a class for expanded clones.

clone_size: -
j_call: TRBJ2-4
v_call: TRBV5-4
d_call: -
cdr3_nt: TGTGCCAGCAGCTCGGATGGATCTCAGGGGGCCAAAAACATTCAGTACTTC
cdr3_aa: CASSSDGSQGAKNIQYF

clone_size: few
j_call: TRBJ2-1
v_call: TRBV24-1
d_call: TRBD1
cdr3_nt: TGTGCCACCAGTGACCGGGACAGGGGCCGCTGGAATGAGCAGTTCTTC
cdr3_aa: CATSDRDRGRWNEQFF

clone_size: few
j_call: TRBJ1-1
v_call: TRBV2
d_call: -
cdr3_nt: TGTGCCAGCAGTCCTCTAATGAACACTGAAGCTTTCTTT
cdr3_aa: CASSPLMNTEAFF

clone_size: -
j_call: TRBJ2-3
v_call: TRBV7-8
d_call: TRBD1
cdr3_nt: TGTGCCAGCAGCGGGACAGGGATAACAGATACGCAGTATTTT
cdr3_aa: CASSGTGITDTQYF

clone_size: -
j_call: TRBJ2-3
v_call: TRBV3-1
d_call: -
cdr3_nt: TGTGCCAGCAGCCAAGAGGGAAGAAGCGGACGCACAGATACGCAGTATTTT
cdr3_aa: CASSQEGRSGRTDTQYF

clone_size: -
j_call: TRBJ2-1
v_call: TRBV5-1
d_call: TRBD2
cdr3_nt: TGCGCCAGCAGCTTGGGAGGGTCTAGCGGGGGTCCCTACAATGAGCAGTTCTTC
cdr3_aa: CASSLGGSSGGPYNEQFF

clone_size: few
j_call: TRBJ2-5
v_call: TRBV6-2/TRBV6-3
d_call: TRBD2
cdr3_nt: TGTGCCAGCAGTTACTCGAGTAAGCTAGCGGGGATCCAAGAGACCCAGTACTTC
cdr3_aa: CASSYSSKLAGIQETQYF

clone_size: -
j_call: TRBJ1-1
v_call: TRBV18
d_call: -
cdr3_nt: TGTGCCAGCTCACGGGGTCAGGGGAGAGGGAACACTGAAGCTTTCTTT
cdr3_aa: CASSRGQGRGNTEAFF

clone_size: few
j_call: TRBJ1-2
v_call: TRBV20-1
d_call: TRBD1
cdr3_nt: TGCAGTGCTAGCGACAGAGACAGGGAGGGTGGCTACACCTTC
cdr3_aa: CSASDRDREGGYTF

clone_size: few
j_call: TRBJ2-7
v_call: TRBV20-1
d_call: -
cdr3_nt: TGCAGTGCTAGAGGTAAACAGGAACTCGGGCACTACGAGCAGTACTTC
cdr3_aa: CSARGKQELGHYEQYF

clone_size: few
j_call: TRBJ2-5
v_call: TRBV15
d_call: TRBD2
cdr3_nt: TGTGCCACCAGCGATATGGGGGAGGGCCGGGAGACCCAGTACTTC
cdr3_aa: CATSDMGEGRETQYF

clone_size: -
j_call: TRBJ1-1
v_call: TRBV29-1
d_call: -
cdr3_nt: TGCAGCGTTGAGAGGGGGACGAACACTGAAGCTTTCTTT
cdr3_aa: CSVERGTNTEAFF

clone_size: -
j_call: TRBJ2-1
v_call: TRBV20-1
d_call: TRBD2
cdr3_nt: TGCAGTGCCGGAGGGACTAGCGGGACCTCCTACAATGAGCAGTTCTTC
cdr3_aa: CSAGGTSGTSYNEQFF

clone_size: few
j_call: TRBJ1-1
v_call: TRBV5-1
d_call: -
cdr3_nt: TGCGCCAGCAGCTTGGAGATTAGCAGCACTGAAGCTTTCTTT
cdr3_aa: CASSLEISSTEAFF

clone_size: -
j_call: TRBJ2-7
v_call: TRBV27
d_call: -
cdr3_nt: TGTGCCAGCAGCCGGGGGGCAGTGCAGTACTTC
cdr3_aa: CASSRGAVQYF

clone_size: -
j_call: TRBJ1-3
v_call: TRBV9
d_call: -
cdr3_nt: TGTGCCAGCAGCGTAAATCCCTCTGGAAACACCATATATTTT
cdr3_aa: CASSVNPSGNTIYF

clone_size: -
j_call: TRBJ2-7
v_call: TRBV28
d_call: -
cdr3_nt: TGTGCCAGCAGTTACGGGTCCGATCGGGAGCAGTACTTC
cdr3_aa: CASSYGSDREQYF

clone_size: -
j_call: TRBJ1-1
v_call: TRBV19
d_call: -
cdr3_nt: TGTGCCAGTCAGCTAGGGGCGAAGAACACTGAAGCTTTCTTT
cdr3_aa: CASQLGAKNTEAFF

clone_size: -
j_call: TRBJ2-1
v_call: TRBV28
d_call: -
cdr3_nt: TGTGCCAGCAGTGAGGTTTCAGGGGGAGGTGAGCAGTTCTTC
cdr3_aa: CASSEVSGGGEQFF

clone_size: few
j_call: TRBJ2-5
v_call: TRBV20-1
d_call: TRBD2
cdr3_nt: TGCAGTGCTAGACTCCGGGGGACTTCGGGACTAGCTGAGACCCAGTACTTC
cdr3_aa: CSARLRGTSGLAETQYF

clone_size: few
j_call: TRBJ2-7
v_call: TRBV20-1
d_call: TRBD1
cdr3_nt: TGCAGTGCTGGCGGACAGGGGAGCTCCTACGAGCAGTACTTC
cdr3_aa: CSAGGQGSSYEQYF

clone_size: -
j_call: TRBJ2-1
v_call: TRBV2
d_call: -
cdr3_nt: TGTGCCAGCAGGGGCAGGACTGGACCTTTTCAGAATGAGCAGTTCTTC
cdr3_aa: CASRGRTGPFQNEQFF

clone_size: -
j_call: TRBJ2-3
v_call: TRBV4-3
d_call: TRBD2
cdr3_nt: TGCGCCAGCAGCCAAGATAAGACTAGCGGGGGGACAGATACGCAGTATTTT
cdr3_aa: CASSQDKTSGGTDTQYF

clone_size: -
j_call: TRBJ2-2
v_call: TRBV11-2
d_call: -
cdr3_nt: TGTGCCAGCAGCTTAAACACAGGGACCACCGGGGAGCTGTTTTTT
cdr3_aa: CASSLNTGTTGELFF

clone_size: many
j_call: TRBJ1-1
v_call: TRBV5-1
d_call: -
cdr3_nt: TGCGCCAGCAGCTTGGAGGGGGGGGACACTGAAGCTTTCTTT
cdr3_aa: CASSLEGGDTEAFF

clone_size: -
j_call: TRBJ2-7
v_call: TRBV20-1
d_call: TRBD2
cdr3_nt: TGCAGTGCTGAACGTGGGGGGGGGACCTACGAGCAGTACTTC
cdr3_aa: CSAERGGGTYEQYF

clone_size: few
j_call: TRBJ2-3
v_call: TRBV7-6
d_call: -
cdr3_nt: TGTGCCAGCAGTGGTCTAGCGCCAGATACGCAGTATTTT
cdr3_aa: CASSGLAPDTQYF

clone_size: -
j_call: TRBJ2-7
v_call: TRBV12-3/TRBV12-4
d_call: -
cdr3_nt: TGTGCCACTAGCGCTTCCTACGAGCAGTACTTC
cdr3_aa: CATSASYEQYF

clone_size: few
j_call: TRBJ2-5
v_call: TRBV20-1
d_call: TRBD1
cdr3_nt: TGCAGTGCTAGATCTTACAGGGGGCCAGAGACCCAGTACTTC
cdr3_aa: CSARSYRGPETQYF

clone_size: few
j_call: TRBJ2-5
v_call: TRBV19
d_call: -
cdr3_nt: TGTGCCAGTAGTATAGTATCCAGCGACCAAGAGACCCAGTACTTC
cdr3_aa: CASSIVSSDQETQYF

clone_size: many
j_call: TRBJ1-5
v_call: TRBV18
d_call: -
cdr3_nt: TGTGCCAGCTCACCACAGGGCAATCAGCCCCAGCATTTT
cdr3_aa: CASSPQGNQPQHF

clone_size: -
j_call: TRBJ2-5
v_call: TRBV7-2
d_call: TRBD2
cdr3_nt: TGTGCCAGCAGCCCCCGTGGCGGGAGAGAGACCCAGTACTTC
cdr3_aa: CASSPRGGRETQYF

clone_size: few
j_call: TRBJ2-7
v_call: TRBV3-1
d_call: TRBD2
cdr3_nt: TGTGCCAGCAGCGCCCGGACTAGCGGCGTCAGCTCCTACGAGCAGTACTTC
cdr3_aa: CASSARTSGVSSYEQYF

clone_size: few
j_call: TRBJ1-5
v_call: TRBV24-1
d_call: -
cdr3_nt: TGTGCCACCAGTGTATCGGCCAATCAGCCCCAGCATTTT
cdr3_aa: CATSVSANQPQHF

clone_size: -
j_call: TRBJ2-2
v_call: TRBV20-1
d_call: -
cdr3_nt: TGCAGTGCTAGAGATTCGGAAAAGGGGAACACCGGGGAGCTGTTTTTT
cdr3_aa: CSARDSEKGNTGELFF

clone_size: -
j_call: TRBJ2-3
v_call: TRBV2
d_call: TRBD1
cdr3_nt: TGTGCCAGCAGTGACGACAGGGGGGGTTCAGATACGCAGTATTTT
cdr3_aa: CASSDDRGGSDTQYF

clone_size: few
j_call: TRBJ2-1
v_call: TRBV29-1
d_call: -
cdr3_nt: TGCAGCCTGCGGCCGGGTACGGGCAATGAGCAGTTCTTC
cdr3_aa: CSLRPGTGNEQFF

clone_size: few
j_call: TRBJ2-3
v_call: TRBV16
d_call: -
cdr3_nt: TGTGCCAGCAGCCAATCTACGAAACGGGCAGATACGCAGTATTTT
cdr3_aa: CASSQSTKRADTQYF

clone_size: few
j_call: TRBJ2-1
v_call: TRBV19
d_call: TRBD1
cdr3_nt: TGTGCCAGTAGTGCGGGACAGGAGGGGTACAATGAGCAGTTCTTC
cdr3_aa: CASSAGQEGYNEQFF

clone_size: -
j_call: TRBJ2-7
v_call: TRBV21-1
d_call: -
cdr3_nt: TGTGCCAGCAGCAAAGACAAAGGACAGGGGTCGGAGGGGTTCTACGAGCAGTACTTC
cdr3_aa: CASSKDKGQGSEGFYEQYF

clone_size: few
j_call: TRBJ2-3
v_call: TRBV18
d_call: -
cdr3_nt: TGTGCCAGCTCGAAGGGGAAACAGGACGGATATACGCAGTATTTT
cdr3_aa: CASSKGKQDGYTQYF

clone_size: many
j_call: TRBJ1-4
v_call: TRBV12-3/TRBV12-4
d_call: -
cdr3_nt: TGTGCCAGCAGTTTACAAGGGTTTGAAAAACTGTTTTTT
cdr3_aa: CASSLQGFEKLFF

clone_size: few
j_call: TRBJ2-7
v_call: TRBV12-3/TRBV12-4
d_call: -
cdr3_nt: TGTGCCAGCAGTTTAGATCCCCAAACAGGGCTCGAGCAGTACTTC
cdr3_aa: CASSLDPQTGLEQYF

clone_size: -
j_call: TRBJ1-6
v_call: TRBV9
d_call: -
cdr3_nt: TGTGCCAGCAGCGTAGTGGGTAATTATAATTCACCCCTCCACTTT
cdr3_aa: CASSVVGNYNSPLHF

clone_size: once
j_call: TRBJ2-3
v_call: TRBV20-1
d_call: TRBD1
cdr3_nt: TGCAGTGCTCCCCTCGAACAACGACAGGGACGCACAGATACGCAGTATTTT
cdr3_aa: CSAPLEQRQGRTDTQYF

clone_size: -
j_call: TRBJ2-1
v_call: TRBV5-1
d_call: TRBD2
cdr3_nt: TGCGCCAGCAGCTTGGGGAGCGGGAGGGTAAACAATGAGCAGTTCTTC
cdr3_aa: CASSLGSGRVNNEQFF

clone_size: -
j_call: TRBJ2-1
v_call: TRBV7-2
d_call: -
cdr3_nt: TGTGCCAGCAGCTTGGGGGGCCATAATGAGCAGTTCTTC
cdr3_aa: CASSLGGHNEQFF

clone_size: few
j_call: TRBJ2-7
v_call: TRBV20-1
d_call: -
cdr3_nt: TGCAGTGCTAGAGGGGGGGGGCTGGGACACGGAGGCTACGAGCAGTACTTC
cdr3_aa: CSARGGGLGHGGYEQYF

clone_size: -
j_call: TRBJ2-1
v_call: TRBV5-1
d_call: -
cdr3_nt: TGCGCCAGCAGACAAGACGGACCCACCTACAATGAGCAGTTCTTC
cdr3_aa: CASRQDGPTYNEQFF

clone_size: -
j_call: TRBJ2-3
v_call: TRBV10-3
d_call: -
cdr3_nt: TGTGCCATCAGGGCGGACGATAGCACAGATACGCAGTATTTT
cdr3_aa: CAIRADDSTDTQYF

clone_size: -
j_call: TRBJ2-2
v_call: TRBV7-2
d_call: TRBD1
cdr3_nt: TGTGCCAGCAGCCCGGACAGGGGTAGAGGGGAGCTGTTTTTT
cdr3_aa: CASSPDRGRGELFF

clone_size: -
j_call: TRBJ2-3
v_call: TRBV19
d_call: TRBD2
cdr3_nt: TGTGCCAGTAGGACTGGACTAGCGGGTACCGGCACAGATACGCAGTATTTT
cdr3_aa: CASRTGLAGTGTDTQYF

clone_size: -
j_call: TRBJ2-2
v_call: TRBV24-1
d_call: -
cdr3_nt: TGTGCCACCAGTGGGACTAGGGGGTACACCGGGGAGCTGTTTTTT
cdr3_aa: CATSGTRGYTGELFF

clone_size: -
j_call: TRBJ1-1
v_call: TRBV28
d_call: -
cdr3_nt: TGTGCCAGCAGGCCTACAGGTAGCCGGGGAGCTTTCTTT
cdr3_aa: CASRPTGSRGAFF

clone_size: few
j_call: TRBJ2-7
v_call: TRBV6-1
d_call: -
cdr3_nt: TGTGCCAGCAGTGAAGCCTCCGGGACTGGGGCCTACGAGCAGTACTTC
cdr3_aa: CASSEASGTGAYEQYF

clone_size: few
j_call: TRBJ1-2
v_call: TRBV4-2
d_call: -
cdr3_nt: TGTGCCAGCAGCGAACCCCCTCAGGGGAGCTATGGCTACACCTTC
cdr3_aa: CASSEPPQGSYGYTF

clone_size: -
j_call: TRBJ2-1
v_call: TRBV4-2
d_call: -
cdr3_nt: TGTGCCAGCAGCCAAGAACGTACGGGTTATGAGCAGTTCTTC
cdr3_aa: CASSQERTGYEQFF

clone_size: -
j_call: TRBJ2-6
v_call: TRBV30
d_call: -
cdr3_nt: TGTGCCTGGAGTGTACAAGGGGCAAGCGGGGCCAACGTCCTGACTTTC
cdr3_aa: CAWSVQGASGANVLTF

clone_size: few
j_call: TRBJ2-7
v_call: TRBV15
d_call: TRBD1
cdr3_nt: TGTGCCACCAGCAGAGATTATGGACAGGGGGGGACCTACGAGCAGTACTTC
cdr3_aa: CATSRDYGQGGTYEQYF